This T cell receptor beta chain was sequenced for a study of patients and donors after allogeneic stem cell transplantation. V dropped 1 base and J dropped 2 bases, with 17 bases sitting between them. The CDR3 has 18 amino acids. The germline gives CDR1 LGHNA, CDR2 YNFKEQ. MiXCR, run by TCRdb on the RT-PCR reads, gives a single entry per CDR3 protein. The data show about 400,000 distinct CDR3 sequences, roughly 16% seen once. Sequencing was performed on blood, either unsorted or a sorted T cell fraction (not recorded which). This chain uses TRBV4-2 with TRBJ2-2; D is possibly TRBD1 (6 bases). This clonotype originated in a human donor who was either an allogeneic HSCT recipient or a stem cell or donor lymphocyte infusion donor (not recorded which). It is not recorded whose cells these are; they may come from a transplant donor. Written as DNA, the CDR3 is TGTGCCAGCAGCCAAGTGTCGAGGGGGACGAGAAACACCGGGGAGCTGTTTTTT. Protein sequence: CASSQVSRGTRNTGELFF.